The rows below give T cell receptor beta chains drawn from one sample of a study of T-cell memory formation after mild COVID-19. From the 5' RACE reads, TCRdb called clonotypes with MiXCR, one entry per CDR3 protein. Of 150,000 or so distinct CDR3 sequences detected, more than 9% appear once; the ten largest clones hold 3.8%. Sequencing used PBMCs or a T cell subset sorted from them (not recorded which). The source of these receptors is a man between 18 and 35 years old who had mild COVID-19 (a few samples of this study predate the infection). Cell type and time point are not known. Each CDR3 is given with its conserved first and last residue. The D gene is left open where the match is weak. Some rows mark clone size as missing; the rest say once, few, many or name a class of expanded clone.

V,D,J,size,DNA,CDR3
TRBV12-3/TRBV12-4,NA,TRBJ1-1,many,TGTGCCAGCAGCTCGAACCGGGGATTAGGAGTAGCTTTCTTT,CASSSNRGLGVAFF
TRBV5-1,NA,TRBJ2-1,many,TGCGCCAGCAGCTTGAGAAACAGGCCAACATGGTACAATGAGCAGTTCTTC,CASSLRNRPTWYNEQFF
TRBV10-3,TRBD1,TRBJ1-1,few,TGTGCCATCAGGGGACAGGCCCCGAACACTGAAGCTTTCTTT,CAIRGQAPNTEAFF
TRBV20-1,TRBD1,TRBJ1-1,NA,TGCAGTGCTAGAGAGGACAGGGGTTATGACTTT,CSAREDRGYDF
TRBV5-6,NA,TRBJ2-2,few,TGTGCCAGCAGTTACTCTTACACCGGGGAGCTGTTTTTT,CASSYSYTGELFF
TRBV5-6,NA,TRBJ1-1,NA,TGTGCCAGCAGCGGGAGGGCGGTTTTTGGGAACACTGAAGCTTTCTTT,CASSGRAVFGNTEAFF
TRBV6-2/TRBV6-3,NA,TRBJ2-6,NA,TGTGCCAGCAGTAACTCTGGGGCCAACGTCCTGACTTTC,CASSNSGANVLTF
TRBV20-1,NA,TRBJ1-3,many,TGCAGTGCGCAATTACAGGGAACCGCCATATATTTT,CSAQLQGTAIYF
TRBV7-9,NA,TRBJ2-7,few,TGTGCCAGCAGAAAACAGGGATGGGCATCGGAGCAGTACTTC,CASRKQGWASEQYF
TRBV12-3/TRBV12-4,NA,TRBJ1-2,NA,TGTGCCAGCAGTCGACAGGACCGCTGGAGCACCTTC,CASSRQDRWSTF
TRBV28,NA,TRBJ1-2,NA,TGTGCCAGCAATGGGCCCCTAGGGAACTATGGCTACACCTTC,CASNGPLGNYGYTF
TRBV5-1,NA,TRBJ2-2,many,TGCGCCAGCAGCTTGGAGACAGTGAACACCGGGGAGCTGTTTTTT,CASSLETVNTGELFF
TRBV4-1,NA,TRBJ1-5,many,TGCGCCAGCAGCCAAGATCGGGACTCCCGGTGTGATTTT,CASSQDRDSRCDF
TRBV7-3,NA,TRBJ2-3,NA,TGTGCCAGCAGCCGGAACCTGGGAGATACGCAGTATTTT,CASSRNLGDTQYF
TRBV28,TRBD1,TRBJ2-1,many,TGTGCCAGCAGTTTAACCCAGGGGGCACAGTTCTTC,CASSLTQGAQFF
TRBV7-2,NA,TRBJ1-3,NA,TGTGCCAGCAGCTTAGTCTGGGCAGGTTCTGGAAACACCATATATTTT,CASSLVWAGSGNTIYF
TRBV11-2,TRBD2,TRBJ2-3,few,TGTGCCAGCAGCTCACCCCACCGCGCTCTAGCGGGGATTACAGATACGCAGTATTTT,CASSSPHRALAGITDTQYF
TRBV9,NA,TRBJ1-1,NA,TGTGCCAGCAGCCCTAGTGGAAGTATGAACACTGAAGCTTTCTTT,CASSPSGSMNTEAFF
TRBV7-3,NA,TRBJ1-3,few,TGTGCCAGCAGCTTAGGACCCGGGGACACCATATATTTT,CASSLGPGDTIYF
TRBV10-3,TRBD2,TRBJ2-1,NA,TGTGCCATCAGTAACCTAGCGGGGGAGTTTAATGAGCAGTTCTTC,CAISNLAGEFNEQFF
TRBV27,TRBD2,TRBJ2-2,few,TGTGCCAGCAACCAAGCGGGGCTTACCGGGGAGCTGTTTTTT,CASNQAGLTGELFF
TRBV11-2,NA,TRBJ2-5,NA,TGTGCCAGCAGCCAACAGAGACAAGAGACCCAGTACTTC,CASSQQRQETQYF
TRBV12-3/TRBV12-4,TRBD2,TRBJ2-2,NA,TGTGCCAGCATCTCGACTAGCGGCACCGGGGAGCTGTTTTTT,CASISTSGTGELFF
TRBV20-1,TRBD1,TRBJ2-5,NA,TGCAGTGCTAGAGTCGGGGGACAGGTGGTCCAAGAGACCCAGTACTTC,CSARVGGQVVQETQYF
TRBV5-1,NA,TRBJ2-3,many,TGCGCCAGCAGCGTGCAGGGGTCGATGACAGATACGCAGTATTTT,CASSVQGSMTDTQYF
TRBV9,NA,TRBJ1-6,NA,TGTGCCAGCAGCGTAGCAAAGAGCTATAATTCACCCCTCCACTTT,CASSVAKSYNSPLHF
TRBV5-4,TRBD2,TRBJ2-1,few,TGTGCCAGCAGCCTGCCCGGACTAGCGGGGGGTAATGAGCAGTTCTTC,CASSLPGLAGGNEQFF
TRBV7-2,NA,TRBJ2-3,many,TGTGCCAGCAGCCGGAGGTATACGCAGTATTTT,CASSRRYTQYF
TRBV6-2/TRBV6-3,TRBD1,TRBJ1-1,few,TGTGCCAGCAGTTCCGGGACAGATAACACTGAAGCTTTCTTT,CASSSGTDNTEAFF